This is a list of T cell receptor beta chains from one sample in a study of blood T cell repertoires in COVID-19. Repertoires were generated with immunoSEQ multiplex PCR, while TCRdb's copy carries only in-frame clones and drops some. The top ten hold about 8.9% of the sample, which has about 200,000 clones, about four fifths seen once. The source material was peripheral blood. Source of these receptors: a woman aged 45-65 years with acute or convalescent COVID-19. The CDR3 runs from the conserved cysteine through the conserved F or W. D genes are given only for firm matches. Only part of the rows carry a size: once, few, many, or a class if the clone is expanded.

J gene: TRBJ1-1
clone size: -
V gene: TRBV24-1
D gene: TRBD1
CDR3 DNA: TGTGCCACCAGTGACCACAGGGGGGAGAACACTGAAGCTTTCTTT
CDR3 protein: CATSDHRGENTEAFF

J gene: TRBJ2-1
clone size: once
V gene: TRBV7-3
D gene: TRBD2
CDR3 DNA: TGTGCCAGCAGCTTATATGGGCGGGAGGGTTTCGATGAGCAGTTCTTC
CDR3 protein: CASSLYGREGFDEQFF

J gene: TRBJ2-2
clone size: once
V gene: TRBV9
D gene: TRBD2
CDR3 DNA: TGTGCCAGCAGCCCATGGACTAGCGGGAGGATAGTGGCCGGGGAGCTGTTTTTT
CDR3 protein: CASSPWTSGRIVAGELFF

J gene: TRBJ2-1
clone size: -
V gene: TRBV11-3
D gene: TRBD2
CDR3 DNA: TGTGCCAGCAGCCCTGGGACTAGCGGGAGGGCGGGGCAGTTCTTC
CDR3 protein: CASSPGTSGRAGQFF

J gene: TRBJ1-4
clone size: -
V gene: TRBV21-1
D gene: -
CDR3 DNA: TGTGCCAGCACCAGGACAGGGGGCAGGGAAAAACTGTTTTTT
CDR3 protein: CASTRTGGREKLFF

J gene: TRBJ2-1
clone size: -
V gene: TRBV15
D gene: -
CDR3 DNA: TGTGCCACCAGCAGGCCAACTAGCTATGAGCAGTTCTTC
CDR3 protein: CATSRPTSYEQFF

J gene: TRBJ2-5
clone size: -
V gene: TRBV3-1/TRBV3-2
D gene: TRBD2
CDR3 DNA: TGTGCCAGCAGCCAACAACTAGCGGGAGGGGAGACCCAGTACTTC
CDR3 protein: CASSQQLAGGETQYF

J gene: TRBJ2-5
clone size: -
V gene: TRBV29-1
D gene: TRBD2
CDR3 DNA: TGCAGCGTGGAACTAGCGCAAGAGACCCAGTACTTC
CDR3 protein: CSVELAQETQYF

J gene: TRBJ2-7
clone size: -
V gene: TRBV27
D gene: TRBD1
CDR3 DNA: TGTGCCAGCAGCGTCAGGGGGAGCCACCTCTACGAGCAGTACTTC
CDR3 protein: CASSVRGSHLYEQYF

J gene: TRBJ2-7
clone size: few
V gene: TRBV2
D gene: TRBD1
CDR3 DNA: TGTGCCAGCAGCACGACAGGGTATGACTACGAGCAGTACTTC
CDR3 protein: CASSTTGYDYEQYF

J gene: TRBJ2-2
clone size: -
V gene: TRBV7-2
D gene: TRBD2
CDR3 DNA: TGTGCCAGCAGCCTATGGGGACGAGCGGGAGCCGGGGAGCTGTTTTTT
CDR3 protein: CASSLWGRAGAGELFF

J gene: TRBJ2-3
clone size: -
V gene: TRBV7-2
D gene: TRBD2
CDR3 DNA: TGTGCCAGCAGCTTACTAGCGGGTTCGGATACGCAGTATTTT
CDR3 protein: CASSLLAGSDTQYF

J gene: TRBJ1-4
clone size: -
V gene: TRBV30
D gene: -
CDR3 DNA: TGTGCCTGGACCGACGGGGTTAATGAAAAACTGTTTTTT
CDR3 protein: CAWTDGVNEKLFF